This TCR beta chain comes out of a study of T cell responses to AZD1222 COVID-19 vaccine. Across the whole study: Second-dose timings of about 4 or about 12 weeks were pooled.

Comment on this clone: Antigen: not known.

The data were produced by immunoSEQ multiplex PCR, yet TCRdb's version contains in-frame clones alone and is incomplete. The sample includes 110,000 to 150,000 clones, around 87% of them seen just once. Whole-study results and caveats: Spike was spanned by vaccine-associated CD4 TCRs, with dominance at 160-218 and 743-854. When two AZD1222 doses had been given, Spike-specific TCR breadth and depth rose. Most donors were white British, females outnumbered males, and clonal diversity was possibly underestimated.

Germline CDR1 MNHNS, CDR2 SASEGT. The CDR3 is 15 amino acids. Trimming cost V 1 base and J 0 bases, with 9 bases left between them. The input for sequencing was peripheral blood, taken on day 0 of AZD1222 vaccination. The V call is TRBV6-1, the J call TRBJ1-2, with D unclear. This receptor was identified in an adult in good health. For the CDR3, the DNA is TGTGCCAGCAGTGAAGGGTTAGGGACTAACTATGGCTACACCTTC. Encoded protein: CASSEGLGTNYGYTF.